Detailed here is one T cell receptor beta chain. The sample belongs to a study of T cell clones after liver transplantation. Study summary: TCRbeta sequencing after a pre-transplant mixed lymphocyte reaction identified graft-donor-reactive clones, later tracked in post-transplant blood.

CDR1 and CDR2 from the germline V gene are SGHVS and FQNEAQ. Losses at the gene ends were 0 bases for V and 2 bases for J; bases not matched to a gene: 2. The CDR3 contains 15 residues. Some clones are missing from TCRdb's copy, which holds only in-frame ones; the method was immunoSEQ multiplex PCR. Of roughly 120,000 clones listed, less than 95% are singletons. The receptor was isolated from a human patient who received a liver transplant. Part of the T cell pool may stem from the graft donor. The chain recombines TRBV7-8 with TRBJ2-7; 9 bases map to TRBD2. Sequenced material: CD4+ T cells from blood, taken 12 months after liver transplant. The CDR3 here is CASSLALAGTYEQYF. The CDR3 nucleotides are TGTGCCAGCAGCTTAGCACTAGCGGGCACCTACGAGCAGTACTTC.